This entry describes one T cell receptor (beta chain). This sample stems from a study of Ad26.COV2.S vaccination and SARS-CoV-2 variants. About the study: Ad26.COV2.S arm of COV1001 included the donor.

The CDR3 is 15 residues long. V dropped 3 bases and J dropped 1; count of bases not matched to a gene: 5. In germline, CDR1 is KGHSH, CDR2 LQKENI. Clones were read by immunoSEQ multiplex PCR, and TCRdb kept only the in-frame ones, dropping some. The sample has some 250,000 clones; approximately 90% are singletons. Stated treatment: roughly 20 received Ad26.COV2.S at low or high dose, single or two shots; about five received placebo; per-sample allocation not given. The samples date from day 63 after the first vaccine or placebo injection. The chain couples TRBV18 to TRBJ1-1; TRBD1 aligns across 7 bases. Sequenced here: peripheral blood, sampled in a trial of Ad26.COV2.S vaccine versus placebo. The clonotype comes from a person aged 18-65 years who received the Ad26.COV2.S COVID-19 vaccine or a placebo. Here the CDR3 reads CASSPQTGSNTEAFF. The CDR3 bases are TGTGCCAGCTCACCGCAGACAGGGTCGAACACTGAAGCTTTCTTT.